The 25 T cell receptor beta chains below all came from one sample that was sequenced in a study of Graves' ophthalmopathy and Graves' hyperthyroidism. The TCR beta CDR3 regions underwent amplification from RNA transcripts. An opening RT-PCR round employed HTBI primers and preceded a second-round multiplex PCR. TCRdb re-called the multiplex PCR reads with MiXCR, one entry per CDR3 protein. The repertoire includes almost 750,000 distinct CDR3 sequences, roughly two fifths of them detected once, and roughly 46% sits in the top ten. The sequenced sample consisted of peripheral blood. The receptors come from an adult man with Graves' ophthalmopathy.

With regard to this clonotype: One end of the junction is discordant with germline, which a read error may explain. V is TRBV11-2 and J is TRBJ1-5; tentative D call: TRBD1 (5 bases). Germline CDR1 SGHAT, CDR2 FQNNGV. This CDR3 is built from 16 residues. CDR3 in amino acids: CASSRGFGASNQPQHF. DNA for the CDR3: TGTGCCAGCAGCCGGGGATTTGGGGCTAGCAATCAGCCTCAGCATTTT.

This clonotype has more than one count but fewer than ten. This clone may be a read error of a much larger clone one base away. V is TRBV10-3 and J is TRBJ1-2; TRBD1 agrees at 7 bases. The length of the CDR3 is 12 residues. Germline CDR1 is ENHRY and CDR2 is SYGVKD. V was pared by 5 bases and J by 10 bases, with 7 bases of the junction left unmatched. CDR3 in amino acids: CAISSRTGAYTF. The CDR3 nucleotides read TGTGCCATCAGTTCTCGGACAGGCGCCTACACCTTC.

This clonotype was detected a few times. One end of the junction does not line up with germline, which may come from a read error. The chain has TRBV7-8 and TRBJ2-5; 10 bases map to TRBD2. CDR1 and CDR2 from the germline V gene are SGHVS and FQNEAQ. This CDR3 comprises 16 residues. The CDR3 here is CASGLRLAGVDETQYF. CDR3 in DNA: TGTGCCAGCGGCTTAAGGCTAGCGGGGGTCGACGAGACCCAGTACTTC.

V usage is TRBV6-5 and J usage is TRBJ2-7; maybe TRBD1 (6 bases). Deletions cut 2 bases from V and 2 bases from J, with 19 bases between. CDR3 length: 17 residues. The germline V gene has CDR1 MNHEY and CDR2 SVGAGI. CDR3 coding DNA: TGTGCCAGCAGTTACGGGACACCTTATAGTATCGCCTACGAGCAGTACTTC. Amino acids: CASSYGTPYSIAYEQYF.

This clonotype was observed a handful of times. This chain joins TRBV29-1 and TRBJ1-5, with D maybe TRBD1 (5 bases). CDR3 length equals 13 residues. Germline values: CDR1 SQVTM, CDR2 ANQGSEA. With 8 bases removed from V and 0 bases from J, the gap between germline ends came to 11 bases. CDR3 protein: CSLGALSNQPQHF. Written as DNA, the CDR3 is TGCAGCCTTGGGGCCCTTAGCAATCAGCCCCAGCATTTT.

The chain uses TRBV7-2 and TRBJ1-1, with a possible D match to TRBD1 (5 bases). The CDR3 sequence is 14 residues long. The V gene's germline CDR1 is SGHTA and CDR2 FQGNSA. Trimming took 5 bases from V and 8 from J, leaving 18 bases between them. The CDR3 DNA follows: TGTGCCAGCAGCAACGATCGGGGGGGTTCAGAAGCTTTCTTT. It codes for CASSNDRGGSEAFF.

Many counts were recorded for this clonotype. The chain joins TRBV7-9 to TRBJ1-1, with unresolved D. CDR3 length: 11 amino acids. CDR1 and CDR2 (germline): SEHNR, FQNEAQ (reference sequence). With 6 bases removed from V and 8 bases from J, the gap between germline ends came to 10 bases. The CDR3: CASSYSTEAFF. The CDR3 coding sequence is TGTGCCAGCAGTTATTCGACGGAAGCTTTCTTT.

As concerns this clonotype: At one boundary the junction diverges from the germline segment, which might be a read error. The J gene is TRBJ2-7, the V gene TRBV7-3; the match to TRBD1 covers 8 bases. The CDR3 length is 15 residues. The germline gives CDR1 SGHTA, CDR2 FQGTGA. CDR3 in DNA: TGTGTCAGCAGTTTAGGGACAGGTTTTTCGGGCGAGCAGTACTTC. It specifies CVSSLGTGFSGEQYF.

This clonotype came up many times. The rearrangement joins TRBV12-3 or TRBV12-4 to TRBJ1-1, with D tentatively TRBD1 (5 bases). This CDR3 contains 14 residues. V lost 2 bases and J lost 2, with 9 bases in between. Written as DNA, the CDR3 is TGTGCCAGCAGTTTATCAGGGAGTAACACTGAAGCTTTCTTT. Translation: CASSLSGSNTEAFF.

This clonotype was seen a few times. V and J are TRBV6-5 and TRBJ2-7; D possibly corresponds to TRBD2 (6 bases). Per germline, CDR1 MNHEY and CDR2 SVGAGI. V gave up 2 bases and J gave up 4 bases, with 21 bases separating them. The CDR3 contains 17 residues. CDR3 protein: CASSYPIGGARYYEQYF. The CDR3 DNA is TGTGCCAGCAGTTACCCTATAGGAGGGGCCCGTTATTACGAGCAGTACTTC.

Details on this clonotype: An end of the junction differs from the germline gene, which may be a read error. The CDR3 DNA reads as TGTGCCAGCAGTTACTTAGGACAGACACTTTACGAGCAGTACTTC. This gives the protein CASSYLGQTLYEQYF. The chain combines TRBV10-3 with TRBJ2-7; D possibly corresponds to TRBD1 (6 bases). The CDR3 spans 15 residues. CDR1 is ENHRY and CDR2 is SYGVKD in the germline V gene.

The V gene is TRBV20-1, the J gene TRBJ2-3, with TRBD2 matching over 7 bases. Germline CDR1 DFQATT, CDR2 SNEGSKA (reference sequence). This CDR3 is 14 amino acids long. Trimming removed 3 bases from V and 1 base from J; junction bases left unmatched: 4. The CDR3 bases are TGCAGTGCTAGGAAGCGGGGCCGCACAGATACGCAGTATTTT. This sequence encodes CSARKRGRTDTQYF.

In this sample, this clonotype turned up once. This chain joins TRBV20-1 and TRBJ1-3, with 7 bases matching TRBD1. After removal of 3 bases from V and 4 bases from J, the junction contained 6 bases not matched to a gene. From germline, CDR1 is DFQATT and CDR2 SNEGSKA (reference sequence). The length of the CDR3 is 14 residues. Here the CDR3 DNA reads TGCAGTGCTAGGAGTGACAGGGACGGAAACACCATATATTTT. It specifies CSARSDRDGNTIYF.

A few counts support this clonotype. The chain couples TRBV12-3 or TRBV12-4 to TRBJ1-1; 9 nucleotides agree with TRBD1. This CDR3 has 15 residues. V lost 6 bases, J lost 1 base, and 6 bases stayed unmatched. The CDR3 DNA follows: TGTGCCAGCAGGACACCGGGACAGGGGAACACTGAAGCTTTCTTT. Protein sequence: CASRTPGQGNTEAFF.

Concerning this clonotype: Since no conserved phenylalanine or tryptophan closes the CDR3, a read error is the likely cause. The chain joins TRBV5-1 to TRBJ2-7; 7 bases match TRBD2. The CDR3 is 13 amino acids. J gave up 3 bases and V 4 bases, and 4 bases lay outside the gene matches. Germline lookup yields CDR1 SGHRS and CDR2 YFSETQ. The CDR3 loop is CASSPGTNYEQYL. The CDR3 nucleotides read TGCGCCAGCAGCCCAGGGACTAACTACGAGCAGTACCTC.

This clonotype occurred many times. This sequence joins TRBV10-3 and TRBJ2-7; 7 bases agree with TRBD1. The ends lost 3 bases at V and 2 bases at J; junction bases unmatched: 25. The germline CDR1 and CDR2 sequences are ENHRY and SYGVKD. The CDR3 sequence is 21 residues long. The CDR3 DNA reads TGTGCCATCAGTGACCACTACCCTAACAGGGGTGGTTGGTATTGGGCCTACGAGCAGTACTTC. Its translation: CAISDHYPNRGGWYWAYEQYF.

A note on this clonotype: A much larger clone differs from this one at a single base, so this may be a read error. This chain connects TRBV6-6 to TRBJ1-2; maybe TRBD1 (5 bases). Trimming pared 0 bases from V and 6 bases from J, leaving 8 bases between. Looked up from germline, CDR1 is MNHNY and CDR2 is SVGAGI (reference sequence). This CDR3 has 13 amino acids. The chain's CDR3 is CASSYSGDNGYTF. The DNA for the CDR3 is TGTGCCAGCAGTTACTCAGGGGATAATGGCTACACCTTC.

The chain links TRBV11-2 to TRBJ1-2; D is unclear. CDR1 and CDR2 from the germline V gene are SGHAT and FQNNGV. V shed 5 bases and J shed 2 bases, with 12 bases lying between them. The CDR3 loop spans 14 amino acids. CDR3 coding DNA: TGTGCCAGCAGCCGCGACTACGGCAACTATGGCTACACCTTC. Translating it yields CASSRDYGNYGYTF.

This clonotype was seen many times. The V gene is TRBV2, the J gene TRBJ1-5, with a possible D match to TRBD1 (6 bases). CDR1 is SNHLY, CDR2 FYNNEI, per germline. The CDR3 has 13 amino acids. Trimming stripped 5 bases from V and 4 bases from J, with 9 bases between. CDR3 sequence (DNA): TGTGCCAGCAGTACAGGGCCGAATCAGCCCCAGCATTTT. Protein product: CASSTGPNQPQHF.

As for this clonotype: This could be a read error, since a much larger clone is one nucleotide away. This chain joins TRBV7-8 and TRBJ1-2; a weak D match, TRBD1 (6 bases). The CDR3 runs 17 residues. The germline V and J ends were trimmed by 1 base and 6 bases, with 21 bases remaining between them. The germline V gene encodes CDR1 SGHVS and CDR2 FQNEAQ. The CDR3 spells CASSLEVGPSGADGYTF. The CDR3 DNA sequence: TGTGCCAGCAGCTTAGAGGTTGGCCCCTCAGGGGCAGATGGCTACACCTTC.

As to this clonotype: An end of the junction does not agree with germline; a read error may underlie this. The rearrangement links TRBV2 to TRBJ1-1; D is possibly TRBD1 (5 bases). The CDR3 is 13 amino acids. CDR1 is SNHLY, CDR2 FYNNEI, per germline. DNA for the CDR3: TGTGTCAGCATTTCGGACATGAACACTGAAGATTTCTTT. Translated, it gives CVSISDMNTEDFF.

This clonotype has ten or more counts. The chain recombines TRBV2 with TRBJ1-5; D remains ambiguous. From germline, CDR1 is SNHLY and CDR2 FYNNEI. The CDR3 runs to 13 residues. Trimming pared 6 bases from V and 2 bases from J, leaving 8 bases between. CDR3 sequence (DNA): TGTGCCAGCAGCGGGTGGGGCAATCAGCCCCAGCATTTT. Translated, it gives CASSGWGNQPQHF. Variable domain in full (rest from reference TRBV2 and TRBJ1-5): EPEVTQTPSHQVTQMGQEVILRCVPISNHLYFYWYRQILGQKVEFLVSFYNNEISEKSEIFDDQFSVERPDGSNFTLKIRSTKLEDSAMYFCASSGWGNQPQHFGDGTRLSIL.

CDR3 bases: TGTGCCATCCTGAAGGAGCCGAACACTGAAGCTTTCTTT. This gives the protein CAILKEPNTEAFF. The chain joins TRBV10-3 to TRBJ1-1; the D is unclear. Trimming took off 8 bases at V and 1 base at J, with 11 bases between the two ends. Germline-derived CDR1 and CDR2 are ENHRY and SYGVKD. This CDR3 spans 13 amino acids.

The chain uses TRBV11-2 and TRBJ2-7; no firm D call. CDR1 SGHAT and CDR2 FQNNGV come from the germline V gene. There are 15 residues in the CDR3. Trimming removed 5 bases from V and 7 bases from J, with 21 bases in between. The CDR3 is CASSQARYTFPEQYF. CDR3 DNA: TGTGCCAGCAGCCAAGCCAGGTACACCTTTCCGGAGCAGTACTTC.

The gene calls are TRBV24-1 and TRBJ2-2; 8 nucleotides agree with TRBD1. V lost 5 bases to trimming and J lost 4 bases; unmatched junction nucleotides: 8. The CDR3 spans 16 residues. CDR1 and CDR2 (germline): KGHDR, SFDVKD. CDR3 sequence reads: CATSGRSRGPTGELFF. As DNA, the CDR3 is TGTGCCACCAGTGGGCGAAGCAGGGGGCCCACCGGGGAGCTGTTTTTT.